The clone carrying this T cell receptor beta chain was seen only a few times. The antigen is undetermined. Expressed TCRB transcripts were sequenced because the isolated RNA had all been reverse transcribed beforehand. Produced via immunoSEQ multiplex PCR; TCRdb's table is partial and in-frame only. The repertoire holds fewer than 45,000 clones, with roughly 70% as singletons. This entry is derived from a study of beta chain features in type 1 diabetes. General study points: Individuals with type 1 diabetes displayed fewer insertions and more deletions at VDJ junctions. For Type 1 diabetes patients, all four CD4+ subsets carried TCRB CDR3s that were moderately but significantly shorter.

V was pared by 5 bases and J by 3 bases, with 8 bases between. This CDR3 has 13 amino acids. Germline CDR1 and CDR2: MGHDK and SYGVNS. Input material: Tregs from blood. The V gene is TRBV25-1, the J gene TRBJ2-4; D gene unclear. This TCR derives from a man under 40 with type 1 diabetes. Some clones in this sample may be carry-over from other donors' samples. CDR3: CASSSSDKNIQYF. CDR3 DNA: TGTGCCAGCAGTAGCTCTGACAAAAACATTCAGTACTTC.